The clone carrying this TCR beta chain is a singleton in its sample. The data were produced by immunoSEQ multiplex PCR, yet TCRdb's version contains in-frame clones alone and is incomplete. The data contain around 1,500 clones, about four fifths of them seen just once; the ten biggest clones take up roughly 8%. Repertoires were sampled repeatedly during chemoradiotherapy. This specimen comes from a study of chemoradiotherapy in HPV16-positive cancers. V trimming: 5 bases; J trimming: 2 bases; junction bases outside the gene matches: 10. CDR3 length: 17 residues. The germline V gene encodes CDR1 LNHDA and CDR2 SQIVND (reference sequence).

The TCR comes from a human donor with HPV-associated anogenital cancer. The rearrangement joins TRBV19 to TRBJ1-4; 8 nucleotides match TRBD1. The sequenced sample was tumor tissue, obtained from a patient who underwent chemoradiotherapy. CDR3 in DNA: TGTGCCAGTAGTCCCACTGACCAGGGGGCTACTAATGAAAAACTGTTTTTT. This sequence encodes CASSPTDQGATNEKLFF.